This paragraph covers one T cell receptor (beta chain) sequence. Methods used by the authors: Reference gene primer amplification in the assay estimated nucleated cell counts. Using immunoSEQ multiplex PCR, the repertoire was profiled, and TCRdb retains in-frame clones only, with some absent. V, J and clone size reflect that table, while D and trimming were determined from the DNA. The sample contains some 150,000 clones, roughly 80% of which appear only once. The sample is drawn from a study of blood T cell repertoires in COVID-19. Study details: COVID-19 samples from acute and convalescent phases originated in the United States, Italy and Spain. PBMCs, B-cell-depleted T cells, or T cells were the source of the cDNA or gDNA that made up the material.

The receptor was isolated from a woman of 80 years or more with acute or convalescent COVID-19. The sequenced material came from peripheral blood.

The CDR3 is CASSLNPGTGDNEQFF. As DNA, the CDR3 is TGTGCCAGCAGCTTAAACCCCGGGACAGGGGACAATGAGCAGTTCTTC. The chain has TRBV11-3 and TRBJ2-1, with 10 bases lining up with TRBD1. J gave up 5 bases and V 2 bases, and 6 bases lay outside the gene matches. The germline gives CDR1 SGHNT, CDR2 YENEEA. CDR3 length: 16 amino acids.